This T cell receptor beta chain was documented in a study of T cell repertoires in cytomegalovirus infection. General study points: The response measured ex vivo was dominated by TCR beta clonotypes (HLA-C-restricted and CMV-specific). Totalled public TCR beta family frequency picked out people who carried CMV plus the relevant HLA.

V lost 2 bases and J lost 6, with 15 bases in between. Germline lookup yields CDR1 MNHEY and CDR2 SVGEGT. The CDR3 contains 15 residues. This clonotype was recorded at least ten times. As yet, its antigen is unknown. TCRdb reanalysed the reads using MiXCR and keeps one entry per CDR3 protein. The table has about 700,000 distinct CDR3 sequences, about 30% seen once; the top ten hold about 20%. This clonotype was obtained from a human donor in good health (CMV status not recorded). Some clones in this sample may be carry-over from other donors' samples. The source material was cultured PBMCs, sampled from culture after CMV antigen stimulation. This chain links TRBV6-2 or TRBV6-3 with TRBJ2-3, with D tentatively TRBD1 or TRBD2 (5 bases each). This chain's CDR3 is CASSYEGSLTDTQYF. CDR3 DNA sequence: TGTGCCAGCAGTTACGAGGGGAGTCTCACTGATACGCAGTATTTT.